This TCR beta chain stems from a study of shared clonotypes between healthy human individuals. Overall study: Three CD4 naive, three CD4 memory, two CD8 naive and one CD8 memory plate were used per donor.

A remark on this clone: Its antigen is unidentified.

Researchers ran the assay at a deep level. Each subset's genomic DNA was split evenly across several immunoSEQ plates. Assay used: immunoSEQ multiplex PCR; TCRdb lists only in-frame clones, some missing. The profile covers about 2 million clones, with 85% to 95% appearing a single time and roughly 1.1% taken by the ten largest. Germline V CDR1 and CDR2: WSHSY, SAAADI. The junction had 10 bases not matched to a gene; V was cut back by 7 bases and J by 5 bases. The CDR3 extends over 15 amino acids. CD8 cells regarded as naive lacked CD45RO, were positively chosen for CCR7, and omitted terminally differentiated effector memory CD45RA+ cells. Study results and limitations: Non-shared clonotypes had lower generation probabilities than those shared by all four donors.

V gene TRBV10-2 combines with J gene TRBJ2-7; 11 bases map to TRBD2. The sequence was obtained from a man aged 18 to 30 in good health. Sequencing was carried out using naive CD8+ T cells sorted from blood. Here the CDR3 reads CASNNQLAGVDEQYF. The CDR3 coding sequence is TGCGCCAGCAATAACCAACTAGCGGGAGTCGACGAGCAGTACTTC.